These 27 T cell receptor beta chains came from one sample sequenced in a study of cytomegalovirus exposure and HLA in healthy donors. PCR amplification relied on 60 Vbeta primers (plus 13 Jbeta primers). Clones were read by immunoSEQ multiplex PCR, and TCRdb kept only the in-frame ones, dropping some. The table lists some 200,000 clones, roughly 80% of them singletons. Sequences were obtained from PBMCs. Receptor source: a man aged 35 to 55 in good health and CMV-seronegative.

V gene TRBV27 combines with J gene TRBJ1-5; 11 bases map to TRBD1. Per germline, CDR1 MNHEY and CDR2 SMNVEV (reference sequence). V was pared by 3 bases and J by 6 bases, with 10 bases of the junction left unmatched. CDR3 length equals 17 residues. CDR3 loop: CASSLGGTGGKRQPQHF. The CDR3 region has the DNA TGTGCCAGCAGTTTGGGTGGGACAGGGGGGAAACGTCAGCCCCAGCATTTT.

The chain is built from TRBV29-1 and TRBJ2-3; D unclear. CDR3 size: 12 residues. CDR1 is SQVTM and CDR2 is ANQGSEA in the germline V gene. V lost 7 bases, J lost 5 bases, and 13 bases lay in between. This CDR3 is CSACDTIDTQYF. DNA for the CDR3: TGCAGCGCCTGCGACACGATAGATACGCAGTATTTT.

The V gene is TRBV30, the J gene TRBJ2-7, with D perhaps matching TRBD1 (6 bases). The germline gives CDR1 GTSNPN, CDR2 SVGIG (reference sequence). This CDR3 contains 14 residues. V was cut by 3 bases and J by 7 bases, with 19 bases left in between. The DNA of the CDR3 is TGTGCCTGGAGGCAACAGGGCTCCGGTTATGAGCAGTACTTC. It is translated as CAWRQQGSGYEQYF.

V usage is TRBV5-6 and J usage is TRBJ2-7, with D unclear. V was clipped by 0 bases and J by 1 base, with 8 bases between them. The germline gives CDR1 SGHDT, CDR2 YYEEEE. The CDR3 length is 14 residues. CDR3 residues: CASSLGTDSYEQYF. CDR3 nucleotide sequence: TGTGCCAGCAGCTTGGGAACAGATTCCTACGAGCAGTACTTC.

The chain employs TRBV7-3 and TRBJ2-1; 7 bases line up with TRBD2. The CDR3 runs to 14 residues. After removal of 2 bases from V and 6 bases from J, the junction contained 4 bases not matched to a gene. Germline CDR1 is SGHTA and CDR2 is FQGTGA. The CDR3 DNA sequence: TGTGCCAGCAGCTTAGGACTAGAGGGCAATGAGCAGTTCTTC. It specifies CASSLGLEGNEQFF.

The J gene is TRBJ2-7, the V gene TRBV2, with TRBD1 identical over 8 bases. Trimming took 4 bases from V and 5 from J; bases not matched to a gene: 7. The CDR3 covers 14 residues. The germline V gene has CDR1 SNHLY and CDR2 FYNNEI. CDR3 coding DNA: TGTGCCAGCAGTGTCCAGGGGGCATTCAACGAGCAGTACTTC. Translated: CASSVQGAFNEQYF.

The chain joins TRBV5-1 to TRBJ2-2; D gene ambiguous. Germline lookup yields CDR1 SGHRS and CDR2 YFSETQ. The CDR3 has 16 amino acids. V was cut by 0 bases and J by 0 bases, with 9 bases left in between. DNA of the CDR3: TGCGCCAGCAGCTTGGGAGATCGTTCGAACACCGGGGAGCTGTTTTTT. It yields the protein CASSLGDRSNTGELFF.

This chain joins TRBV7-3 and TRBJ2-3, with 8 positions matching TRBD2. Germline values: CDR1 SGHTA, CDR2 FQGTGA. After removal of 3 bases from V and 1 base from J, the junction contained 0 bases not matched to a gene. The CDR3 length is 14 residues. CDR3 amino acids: CASSFSGGTDTQYF. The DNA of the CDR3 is TGTGCCAGCAGCTTTAGCGGGGGCACAGATACGCAGTATTTT.

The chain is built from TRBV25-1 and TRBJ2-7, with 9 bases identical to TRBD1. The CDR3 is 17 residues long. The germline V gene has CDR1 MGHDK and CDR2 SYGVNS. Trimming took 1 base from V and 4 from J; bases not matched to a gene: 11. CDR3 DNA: TGTGCCAGCAGTGAATTACTTGGGACAGGGCTTCATTACGAGCAGTACTTC. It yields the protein CASSELLGTGLHYEQYF.

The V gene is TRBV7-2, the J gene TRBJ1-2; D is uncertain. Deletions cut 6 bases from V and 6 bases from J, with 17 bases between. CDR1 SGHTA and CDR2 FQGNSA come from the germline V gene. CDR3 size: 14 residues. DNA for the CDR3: TGTGCCAGCAGGGTGGAAGGCAGGAGGGATGGCTACACCTTC. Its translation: CASRVEGRRDGYTF.

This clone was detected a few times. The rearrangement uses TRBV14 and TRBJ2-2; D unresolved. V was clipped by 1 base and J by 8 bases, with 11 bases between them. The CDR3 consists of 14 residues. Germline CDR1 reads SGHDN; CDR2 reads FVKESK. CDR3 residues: CASSQGASRGELFF. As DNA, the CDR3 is TGTGCCAGCAGCCAAGGGGCCAGTCGAGGGGAGCTGTTTTTT.

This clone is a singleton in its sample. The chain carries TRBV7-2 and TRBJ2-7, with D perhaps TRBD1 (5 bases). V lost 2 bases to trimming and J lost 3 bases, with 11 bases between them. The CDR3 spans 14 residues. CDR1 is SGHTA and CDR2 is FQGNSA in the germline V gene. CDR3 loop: CASSLQGYGYEQYF. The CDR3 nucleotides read TGTGCCAGCAGCTTACAGGGATACGGCTACGAGCAGTACTTC.

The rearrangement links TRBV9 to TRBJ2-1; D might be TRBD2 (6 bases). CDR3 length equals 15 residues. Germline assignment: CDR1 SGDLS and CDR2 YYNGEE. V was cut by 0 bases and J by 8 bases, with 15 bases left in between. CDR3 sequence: CASSVGGLTYDEQFF. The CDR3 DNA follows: TGTGCCAGCAGCGTAGGGGGACTCACATACGATGAGCAGTTCTTC.

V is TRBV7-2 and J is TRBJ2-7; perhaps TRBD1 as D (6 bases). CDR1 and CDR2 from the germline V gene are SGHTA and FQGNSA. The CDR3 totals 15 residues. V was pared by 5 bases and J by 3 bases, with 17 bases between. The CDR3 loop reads CASSKQGRTGYEQYF. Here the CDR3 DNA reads TGTGCCAGCAGCAAACAGGGAAGGACGGGCTACGAGCAGTACTTC.

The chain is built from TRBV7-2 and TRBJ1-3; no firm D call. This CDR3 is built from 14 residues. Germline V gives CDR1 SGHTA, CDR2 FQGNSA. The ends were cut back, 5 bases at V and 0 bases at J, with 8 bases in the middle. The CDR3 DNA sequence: TGTGCCAGCAGCCTTCAACTCTCTGGAAACACCATATATTTT. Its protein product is CASSLQLSGNTIYF.

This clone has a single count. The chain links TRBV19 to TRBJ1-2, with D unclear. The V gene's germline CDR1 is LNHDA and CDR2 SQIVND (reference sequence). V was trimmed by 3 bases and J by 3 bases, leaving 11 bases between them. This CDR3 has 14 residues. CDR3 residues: CASSITGSDYGYTF. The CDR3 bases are TGTGCCAGTAGTATTACGGGGTCGGACTATGGCTACACCTTC.

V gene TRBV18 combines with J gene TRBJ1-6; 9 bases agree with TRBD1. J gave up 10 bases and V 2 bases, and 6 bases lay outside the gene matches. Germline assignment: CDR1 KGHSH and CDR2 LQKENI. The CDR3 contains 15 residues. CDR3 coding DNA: TGTGCCAGCTCACCAACGGACAGGGGAGGGTCACCCCTCCACTTT. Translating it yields CASSPTDRGGSPLHF.

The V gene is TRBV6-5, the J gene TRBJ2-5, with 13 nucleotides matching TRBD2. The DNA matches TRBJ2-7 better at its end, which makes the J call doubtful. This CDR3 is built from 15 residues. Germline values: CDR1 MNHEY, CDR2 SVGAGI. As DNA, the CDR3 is TGTGCCAGCAGGGAGGGACTAGCGGGAATCTACGAGCAGTACTTC. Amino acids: CASREGLAGIYEQYF.

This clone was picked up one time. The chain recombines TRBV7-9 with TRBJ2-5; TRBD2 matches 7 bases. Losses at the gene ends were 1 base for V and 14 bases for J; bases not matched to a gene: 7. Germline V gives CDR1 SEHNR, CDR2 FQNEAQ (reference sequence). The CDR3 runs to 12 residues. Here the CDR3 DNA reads TGTGCCAGCAGCTTAGTTTCAGCGGGGTTCTACTTC. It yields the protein CASSLVSAGFYF.

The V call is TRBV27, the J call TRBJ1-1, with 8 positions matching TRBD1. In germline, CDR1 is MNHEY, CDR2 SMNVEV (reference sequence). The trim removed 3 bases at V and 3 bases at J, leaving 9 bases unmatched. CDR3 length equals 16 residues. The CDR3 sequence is CASSFALNRGYTEAFF. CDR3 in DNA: TGTGCCAGCAGTTTCGCCCTTAACAGGGGGTACACTGAAGCTTTCTTT.

CDR3 residues: CASSFRRNTEAFF. The CDR3 region has the DNA TGTGCCAGCAGTTTTAGAAGAAACACTGAAGCTTTCTTT. The chain combines TRBV27 with TRBJ1-1; no clear D. V was shortened by 3 bases and J by 2 bases, with 7 bases between the two germline ends. The CDR3 consists of 13 residues. CDR1 and CDR2 (germline): MNHEY, SMNVEV (reference sequence).

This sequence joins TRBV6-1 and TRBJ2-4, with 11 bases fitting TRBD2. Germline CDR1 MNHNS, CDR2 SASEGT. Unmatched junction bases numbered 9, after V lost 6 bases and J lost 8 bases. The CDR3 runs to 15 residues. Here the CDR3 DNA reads TGTGCCAGCAGCAAACTAGCGGGAGAGGAGGACATTCAGTACTTC. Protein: CASSKLAGEEDIQYF.

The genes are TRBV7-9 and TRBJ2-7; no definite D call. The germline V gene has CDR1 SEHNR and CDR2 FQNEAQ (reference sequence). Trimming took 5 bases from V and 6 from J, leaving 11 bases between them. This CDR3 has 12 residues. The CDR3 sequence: CASSPANLEQYF. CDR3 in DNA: TGTGCCAGCAGCCCCGCTAATCTCGAGCAGTACTTC.

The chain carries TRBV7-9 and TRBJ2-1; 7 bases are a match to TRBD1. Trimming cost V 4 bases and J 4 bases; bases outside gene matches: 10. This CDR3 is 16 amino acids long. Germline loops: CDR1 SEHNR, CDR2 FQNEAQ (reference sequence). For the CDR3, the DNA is TGTGCCAGCAGCTCCCACCGGGACAGCCTATACAATGAGCAGTTCTTC. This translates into CASSSHRDSLYNEQFF.

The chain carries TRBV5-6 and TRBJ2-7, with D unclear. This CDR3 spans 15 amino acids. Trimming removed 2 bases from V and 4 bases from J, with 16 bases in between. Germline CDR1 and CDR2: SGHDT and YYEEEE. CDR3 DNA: TGTGCCAGCAGCTTTTATCCACCAAATACTTACGAGCAGTACTTC. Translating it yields CASSFYPPNTYEQYF.

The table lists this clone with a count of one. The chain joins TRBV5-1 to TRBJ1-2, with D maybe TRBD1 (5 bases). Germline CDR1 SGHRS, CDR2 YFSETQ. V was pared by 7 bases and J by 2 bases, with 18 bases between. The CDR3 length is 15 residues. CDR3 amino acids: CASGGGEEVNYGYTF. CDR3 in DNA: TGCGCCAGCGGGGGAGGGGAGGAGGTCAACTATGGCTACACCTTC.

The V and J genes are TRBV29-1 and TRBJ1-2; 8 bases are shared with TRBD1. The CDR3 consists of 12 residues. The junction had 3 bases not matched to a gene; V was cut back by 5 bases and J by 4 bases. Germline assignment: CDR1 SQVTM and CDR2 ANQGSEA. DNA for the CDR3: TGCAGCGTTCGGACAGGGATCTATGGCTACACCTTC. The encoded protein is CSVRTGIYGYTF.